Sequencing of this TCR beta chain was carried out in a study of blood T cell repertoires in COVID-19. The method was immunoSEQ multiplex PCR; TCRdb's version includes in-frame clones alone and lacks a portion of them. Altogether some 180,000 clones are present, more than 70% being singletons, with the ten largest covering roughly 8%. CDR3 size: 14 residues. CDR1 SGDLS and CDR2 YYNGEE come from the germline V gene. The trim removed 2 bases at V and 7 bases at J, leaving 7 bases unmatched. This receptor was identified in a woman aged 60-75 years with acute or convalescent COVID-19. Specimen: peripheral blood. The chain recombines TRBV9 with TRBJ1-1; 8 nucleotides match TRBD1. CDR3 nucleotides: TGTGCCAGCAGCGTTTCGCAGGGGGCTGGTGAAGCTTTCTTT. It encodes CASSVSQGAGEAFF.